The rows below give T cell receptor beta chains drawn from one sample of a study of identical twins. MiXCR was run by TCRdb on the 5' RACE reads, yielding one entry per CDR3 protein. The sample yields roughly 290,000 distinct CDR3 sequences, under 9% seen once. The same sample was also used in a study of yellow fever vaccine responses in identical twins.

Source material: memory (CD45RO+) T cells sorted from blood. The origin of the receptors is a young woman in good health. The CDR3 runs from the conserved cysteine through the conserved F or W. D genes are given only for firm matches. Some rows have no size entry. The others give once, few or many, or a class for an expanded clone.

D gene	V gene	clone size	J gene	CDR3 DNA	CDR3 protein
TRBD1	TRBV14	NA	TRBJ2-1	TGTTCCAGCAGCCGGGACAGGGGTTACTTGCCCCTCTCCTACAATGAGCAGTTCTTC	CSSSRDRGYLPLSYNEQFF
TRBD1	TRBV27	NA	TRBJ1-5	TGTGCCAGCAGAAAGACAGGGGTGTTTGGCAATCAGCCCCAGCATTTT	CASRKTGVFGNQPQHF
NA	TRBV27	few	TRBJ1-5	TGTGCCAGCAGTTTGGGGCAGTTTAATCAGCCCCAGCATTTT	CASSLGQFNQPQHF
TRBD1	TRBV20-1	many	TRBJ2-6	TGCAGTGCCCATTCATCGGCAGGGGGCTCCGCCTCTGGGGCCAACGTCCTGACTTTC	CSAHSSAGGSASGANVLTF
TRBD2	TRBV10-3	few	TRBJ2-1	TGTGCCATCAGGGCTAGCGGGAGAGTAGATGAGCAGTTCTTC	CAIRASGRVDEQFF
NA	TRBV20-1	NA	TRBJ2-5	TGCAGTGCTCAGAGCGCCGGTCAGGGCGGGTTGGGGACCCAGTACTTC	CSAQSAGQGGLGTQYF
NA	TRBV3-1	NA	TRBJ2-7	TGTGCCAGCAGCCAAGATCCAGCGCGCTACGAGCAGTACTTC	CASSQDPARYEQYF
NA	TRBV3-1	few	TRBJ2-1	TGTGCCAGCAGCCACTTTGGGCAGGGACCTAACAATGAGCAGTTCTTC	CASSHFGQGPNNEQFF
NA	TRBV18	NA	TRBJ1-5	TGTGCCAGCTCACCAGAACAGGCCGGTAATCAGCCCCAGCATTTT	CASSPEQAGNQPQHF
TRBD2	TRBV24-1	NA	TRBJ2-1	TGTGCCACCGGGGGGACTAGCGGGGCCGAGAGCTCCTACAATGAGCAGTTCTTC	CATGGTSGAESSYNEQFF
TRBD1	TRBV5-1	NA	TRBJ2-1	TGCGCCAGCAGCCCAAGACAGGGGGGGGGATACAATGAGCAGTTCTTC	CASSPRQGGGYNEQFF
TRBD2	TRBV6-2/TRBV6-3	few	TRBJ2-1	TGTGCCAGCAGAGACCTGGGACTAGCCCAGGGCGATGAGCAGTTCTTC	CASRDLGLAQGDEQFF
TRBD1	TRBV12-3/TRBV12-4	many	TRBJ2-7	TGTGCCAGCAGTTCCATACCCAACAGGGGTTCCTACGAGCAGTACTTC	CASSSIPNRGSYEQYF
NA	TRBV2	few	TRBJ2-7	TGTGCCAGCAAGGGAGACGGCAACGAGCAGTACTTC	CASKGDGNEQYF
NA	TRBV3-1	many	TRBJ2-1	TGTGCCAGCAGCCAAGCGGGGAATGAGCAGTTCTTC	CASSQAGNEQFF
NA	TRBV6-1	NA	TRBJ2-1	TGTGCCAGCAGTGTTAGAGGGGGAACCTCCTACAATGAGCAGTTCTTC	CASSVRGGTSYNEQFF
TRBD2	TRBV7-8	few	TRBJ2-2	TGTGCCAGCAGCTTAGGTTTCAGCGGGGGGAAATCCGGGGAGCTGTTTTTT	CASSLGFSGGKSGELFF
TRBD2	TRBV20-1	few	TRBJ2-1	TGCAGTGCTAAACTAGCGGGATTTGTCGATGAGCAGTTCTTC	CSAKLAGFVDEQFF
NA	TRBV6-5	NA	TRBJ2-5	TGTGCCAGCAGTTACGGGGGGCGAGAGACCCAGTACTTC	CASSYGGRETQYF
NA	TRBV6-5	many	TRBJ2-2	TGTGCCAGCAGTTACTCGTTCGTGGAGCGGGAGCTGTTTTTT	CASSYSFVERELFF
TRBD2	TRBV6-1	few	TRBJ2-1	TGTGCCAGCAGTCGGGAGGGAAGGAATGAGCAGTTCTTC	CASSREGRNEQFF
NA	TRBV6-5	few	TRBJ1-4	TGTGCCAGCAGTTATGCCAGGGACGGGAATAATGAAAAACTGTTTTTT	CASSYARDGNNEKLFF
NA	TRBV19	NA	TRBJ2-6	TGTGCCAGTAGTAGCAGGGCCTCGGGGGCCAACGTCCTGACTTTC	CASSSRASGANVLTF
NA	TRBV12-3/TRBV12-4	NA	TRBJ2-2	TGTGCCAGCAGTTATTCCACCGGGGAGCTGTTTTTT	CASSYSTGELFF
TRBD1	TRBV3-1	many	TRBJ1-5	TGTGCCAGCAGCCAAGGACAGGGGGGAGGGCAGCCCCAGCATTTT	CASSQGQGGGQPQHF
NA	TRBV6-1	few	TRBJ2-2	TGTGCCAGCACCATAGGGACCCCGAACACCGGGGAGCTGTTTTTT	CASTIGTPNTGELFF
TRBD2	TRBV5-1	few	TRBJ2-3	TGCGCCAGCAGCGGACAAAGGGGAGGGAGCGGGACTAGCGGCGGTTCAGATACGCAGTATTTT	CASSGQRGGSGTSGGSDTQYF
TRBD2	TRBV20-1	many	TRBJ2-4	TGCAGTGCTAGACCTTCTAGCGGGAGGGCCGATCTCGCCAAAAACATTCAGTACTTC	CSARPSSGRADLAKNIQYF
NA	TRBV4-1	many	TRBJ1-2	TGCGCCAGCAGCCAAGCCACTAACTATGGCTACACCTTC	CASSQATNYGYTF
NA	TRBV3-1	few	TRBJ2-1	TGTGCCAGCAGCCTCCGAAGCGGGCCAGTGGCGAATGAGCAGTTCTTC	CASSLRSGPVANEQFF
TRBD1	TRBV7-2	many	TRBJ2-1	TGTGCCAGCAGCTTTCGGGACAGCTACAATGAGCAGTTCTTC	CASSFRDSYNEQFF
NA	TRBV27	NA	TRBJ2-3	TGTGCCAGCAGTTTTAGGATTAGCACAGATACGCAGTATTTT	CASSFRISTDTQYF
NA	TRBV5-1	few	TRBJ2-2	TGCGCCAGCAGCCTAACTCAGGGACTTCATACCGGGGAGCTGTTTTTT	CASSLTQGLHTGELFF
TRBD2	TRBV6-2/TRBV6-3	NA	TRBJ2-7	TGTGCCAGCACCCTAGGACTAGCGCAAACCTACGAGCAGTACTTC	CASTLGLAQTYEQYF
NA	TRBV12-3/TRBV12-4	many	TRBJ2-1	TGTGCCAGCAGTTTTTCCTATCTGGGAACCACCGTGGAGCAGTTCTTC	CASSFSYLGTTVEQFF
NA	TRBV7-6	few	TRBJ1-6	TGTGCCAGCAGCTCCTATAATTCACCCCTCCACTTT	CASSSYNSPLHF
TRBD1	TRBV28	NA	TRBJ2-7	TGTGCCAGCAGTTCAGGGGCAGGGACAGGGGGCGAGCAGTACTTC	CASSSGAGTGGEQYF
NA	TRBV28	NA	TRBJ2-2	TGTGCCAGCAGTTTTACCGCCGGGGAGCTGTTTTTT	CASSFTAGELFF
NA	TRBV20-1	many	TRBJ1-4	TGCAGTGCTAGTAGACAAGGGAAGCTCAGCGAAAAACTGTTTTTT	CSASRQGKLSEKLFF
NA	TRBV15	many	TRBJ2-5	TGTGCCACCAGCAGGATCCAAGAGACCCAGTACTTC	CATSRIQETQYF
NA	TRBV5-1	NA	TRBJ2-7	TGCGCCAGCAGCTTGGCGGCAGGGAGGAACGAGCAGTACTTC	CASSLAAGRNEQYF
TRBD1	TRBV19	few	TRBJ1-5	TGTGCCAGTAGTAGGGGACAGCCGGGTCAGCCCCAGCATTTT	CASSRGQPGQPQHF
TRBD1	TRBV20-1	NA	TRBJ2-2	TGCAGTGCTAGAGAAACAGGGGGCCGTAACACCGGGGAGCTGTTTTTT	CSARETGGRNTGELFF
NA	TRBV5-1	many	TRBJ2-7	TGCGCCAGCAGCTTGGCGGGCAGCTCCTACGAGCAGTACTTC	CASSLAGSSYEQYF
NA	TRBV11-2	few	TRBJ1-2	TGTGCCAGCAGAGAGACCGTCCTTGGTGGCTACACCTTC	CASRETVLGGYTF
NA	TRBV20-1	few	TRBJ2-3	TGCAGTGCTAGACTAAGTGCGCTCCCTCCTCACGGTGTCACAGATACGCAGTATTTT	CSARLSALPPHGVTDTQYF
NA	TRBV6-1	few	TRBJ1-1	TGTGCCAGCAGCGGACAGATACTCACTGAAGCTTTCTTT	CASSGQILTEAFF
NA	TRBV5-1	many	TRBJ1-1	TGCGCCAGCAGCCCCGGTCAGCCGGACAGCTACACTGAAGCTTTCTTT	CASSPGQPDSYTEAFF
TRBD2	TRBV19	few	TRBJ2-1	TGTGCCAGTAGCATCCTCTTTCGGGGGGGCTACAATGAGCAGTTCTTC	CASSILFRGGYNEQFF
TRBD2	TRBV7-2	few	TRBJ2-1	TGTGCCAGCAGCTACCTAGCGGGAGGGTGGGATGAGCAGTTCTTC	CASSYLAGGWDEQFF
TRBD2	TRBV3-1	few	TRBJ2-7	TGTGCCAGCAGCCAAGGAGCTAGCGGGAGCCCCTCCGAGCAGTACTTC	CASSQGASGSPSEQYF